Presented here are 3 T cell receptor beta chains from one specimen sequenced in a study of T cell responses to AZD1222 COVID-19 vaccine. Assay used: immunoSEQ multiplex PCR; TCRdb lists only in-frame clones, some missing. The profile shows 120,000 to 150,000 clones, approximately 90% of them singletons. The starting material was peripheral blood, obtained 28 days after the second AZD1222 dose. The receptors come from an adult who received the AZD1222 COVID-19 vaccine.

This chain connects TRBV28 to TRBJ1-1; 12 positions match TRBD1. This CDR3 contains 16 residues. After removal of 5 bases from V and 5 bases from J, the junction contained 9 bases not matched to a gene. Germline loops: CDR1 MDHEN, CDR2 SYDVKM. CDR3 in amino acids: CASSTPGQGARTEAFF. As DNA, the CDR3 is TGTGCCAGCAGTACACCGGGACAGGGGGCGAGGACTGAAGCTTTCTTT.

CDR3 loop: CASSSPTGLTASDTQYF. The CDR3 DNA follows: TGTGCCAGCAGCTCACCGACAGGGTTGACTGCCTCGGATACGCAGTATTTT. The chain is built from TRBV9 and TRBJ2-3; 7 bases map to TRBD1. The CDR3 is made up of 17 amino acids. CDR1 and CDR2 (germline): SGDLS, YYNGEE. The junction had 17 bases not matched to a gene; V was cut back by 4 bases and J by 6 bases.

The genes are TRBV7-9 and TRBJ2-7; D is perhaps TRBD2 (6 bases). The CDR3 spans 14 residues. CDR1 is SEHNR and CDR2 is FQNEAQ in the germline V gene (reference sequence). Trimming pared 8 bases from V and 6 bases from J, leaving 20 bases between. The CDR3 nucleotides read TGTGCCAGCTCAGCTCGGGGAGGACGGGGCGAGCAGTACTTC. This codes for CASSARGGRGEQYF.